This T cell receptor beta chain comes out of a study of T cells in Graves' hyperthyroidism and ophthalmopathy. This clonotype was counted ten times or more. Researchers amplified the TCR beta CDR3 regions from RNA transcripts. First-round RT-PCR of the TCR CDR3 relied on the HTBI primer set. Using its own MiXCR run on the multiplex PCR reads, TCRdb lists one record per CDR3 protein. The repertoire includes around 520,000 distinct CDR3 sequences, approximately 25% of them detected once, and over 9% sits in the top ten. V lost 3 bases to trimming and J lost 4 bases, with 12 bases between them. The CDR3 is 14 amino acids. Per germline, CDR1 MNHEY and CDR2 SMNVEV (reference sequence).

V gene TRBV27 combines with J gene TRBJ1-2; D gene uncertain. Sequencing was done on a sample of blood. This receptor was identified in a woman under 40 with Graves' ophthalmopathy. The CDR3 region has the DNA TGTGCCAGCAGTTTCGTCGACCGGCCCTATGGCTACACCTTC. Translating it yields CASSFVDRPYGYTF.